The clone carrying this T cell receptor (beta chain) occurred a few times. The data were obtained in a study of beta chain features in type 1 diabetes. The investigators reverse transcribed all of the isolated RNA, so they sequenced expressed TCRB transcripts. Clones were sequenced by immunoSEQ multiplex PCR, and TCRdb holds only the in-frame ones, with some missing. The sample contains 250,000 or so clones, about 26% of which appear only once. The sample comprised central memory CD4+ T cells from blood. This TCR derives from a man younger than 45 in good health.

CDR3 protein: CASSEPGTGFTDTQYF. The CDR3 coding sequence is TGTGCCAGCAGTGAGCCCGGGACAGGGTTCACAGATACGCAGTATTTT. The chain carries TRBV25-1 and TRBJ2-3; 9 nucleotides match TRBD1. Looked up from germline, CDR1 is MGHDK and CDR2 is SYGVNS. The CDR3 length is 16 residues. Losses at the gene ends were 3 bases for V and 2 bases for J; bases not matched to a gene: 6.